The sequence of this TCR beta chain was determined in a study of T cells in Graves' hyperthyroidism and ophthalmopathy. Findings and limits, study-wide: Most thyroid clonotypes expanded above 0.001 were also detected in blood.

As concerns this clonotype: The target antigen is unknown.

For the diagnoses, clinical symptoms, serum thyroxine and TRAb, thyroid ultrasound and orbital computed tomography were used. V was cut by 2 bases and J by 6 bases, with 4 bases left in between. Germline lookup yields CDR1 SNHLY and CDR2 FYNNEI. This CDR3 contains 12 residues. TCR beta CDR3 sequences were amplified from RNA transcripts. Carried out on the TCR CDR3, a first-round RT-PCR used the HTBI primer set. TCRdb called the multiplex PCR reads again in MiXCR, with one record for every CDR3 protein. The sample yields 660,000 or so distinct CDR3 sequences, less than 45% seen once. The sequence derives from an adult man with Graves' disease, either hyperthyroidism or ophthalmopathy (not recorded which). The material sequenced was peripheral blood or thyroid tissue (not recorded which). The chain has TRBV2 and TRBJ2-2; the D is unclear. The CDR3 here is CASSEIAGELFF. For the CDR3, the DNA is TGTGCCAGCAGTGAAATCGCCGGGGAGCTGTTTTTT.